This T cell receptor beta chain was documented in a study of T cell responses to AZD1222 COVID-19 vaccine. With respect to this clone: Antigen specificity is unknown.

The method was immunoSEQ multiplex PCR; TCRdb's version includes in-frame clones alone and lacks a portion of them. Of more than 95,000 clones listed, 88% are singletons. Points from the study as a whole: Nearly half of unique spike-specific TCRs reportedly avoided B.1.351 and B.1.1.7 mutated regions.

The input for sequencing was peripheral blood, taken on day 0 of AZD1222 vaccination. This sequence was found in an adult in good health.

The CDR3 sequence: CASSRGSSGYEQYF. Here the CDR3 DNA reads TGTGCCAGCAGCCGGGGTAGTAGTGGCTACGAGCAGTACTTC. The V gene is TRBV3-1 (or the pseudogene TRBV3-2), the J gene TRBJ2-7, with D unclear. Trimming cost V 4 bases and J 3 bases, with 13 bases left between them. This CDR3 comprises 14 residues. Germline loops: CDR1 LGHDT, CDR2 YNNKEL (reference sequence).